The 20 T cell receptor beta chains in this list originate from one sample, sequenced in a study of cytomegalovirus exposure and HLA in healthy donors. Primers included in the PCR were 60 Vbeta and 13 Jbeta primers. Assay used: immunoSEQ multiplex PCR; TCRdb lists only in-frame clones, some missing. The table has about 80,000 clones, roughly 80% seen once. The material sequenced was PBMCs. Receptors were obtained from a human donor in good health.

V gene TRBV10-3 combines with J gene TRBJ1-5; D is perhaps TRBD1 (5 bases). V dropped 5 bases and J dropped 2 bases, with 7 bases sitting between them. The CDR3 contains 13 residues. Germline loops: CDR1 ENHRY, CDR2 SYGVKD. CDR3 loop: CAISPGGNQPQHF. The CDR3 region has the DNA TGTGCCATCAGTCCGGGGGGCAATCAGCCCCAGCATTTT.

This clone was detected only a few times. J is TRBJ1-4 and V is TRBV18; TRBD1 matches at 7 bases. The CDR3 totals 16 residues. Germline V CDR1 and CDR2: KGHSH, LQKENI. V gave up 3 bases and J gave up 0 bases; unmatched junction bases: 4. The CDR3 spells CASSPGQRTTNEKLFF. CDR3 sequence (DNA): TGTGCCAGCTCACCGGGACAGCGCACAACTAATGAAAAACTGTTTTTT.

V is TRBV6-5 and J is TRBJ1-1, with a tentative D call TRBD1 (6 bases). The CDR3 sequence is 14 residues long. The V gene lost 7 bases and the J gene lost 3 bases, with 15 bases spanning the gap. The germline V gene has CDR1 MNHEY and CDR2 SVGAGI. The CDR3 DNA is TGTGCCAGCAACAGAGGGGGGGGATACACTGAAGCTTTCTTT. Translated: CASNRGGGYTEAFF.

The J gene is TRBJ2-3, the V gene TRBV4-1; D is undetermined. From germline, CDR1 is MGHRA and CDR2 YSYEKL. V was cut by 2 bases and J by 2 bases, with 8 bases left in between. The CDR3 length is 14 residues. DNA for the CDR3: TGCGCCAGCAGCCAATTGGCGGCCACAGATACGCAGTATTTT. Amino acid sequence: CASSQLAATDTQYF.

In this sample, this clone turned up once. Relative to the germline gene, one junction end is altered; a read error may explain this. CDR3: CSSSRYSYEQYF. DNA for the CDR3: TGTTCCAGCAGCCGGTACTCGTACGAGCAGTACTTC. This sequence joins TRBV7-9 and TRBJ2-7; no clear D. In germline, CDR1 is SEHNR, CDR2 FQNEAQ (reference sequence). The CDR3 has 12 amino acids.

CDR3 in amino acids: CASSRGSNSPLHF. CDR3 coding DNA: TGTGCCAGCAGCAGGGGATCGAATTCACCCCTCCACTTT. V gene TRBV25-1 combines with J gene TRBJ1-6, with a weak D call TRBD1 (6 bases). In germline, CDR1 is MGHDK, CDR2 SYGVNS. V lost 6 bases and J lost 7, with 10 bases in between. The CDR3 has 13 residues.

This clone occurred a few times. This chain uses TRBV7-9 with TRBJ2-7, with 9 bases aligning to TRBD2. The length of the CDR3 is 13 residues. Germline CDR1 and CDR2: SEHNR and FQNEAQ (reference sequence). The trim removed 5 bases at V and 7 bases at J, leaving 6 bases unmatched. The CDR3 region is CASSAWTSAEQYF. Written as DNA, the CDR3 is TGTGCCAGCAGCGCCTGGACTAGCGCGGAGCAGTACTTC.

The V call is TRBV7-2, the J call TRBJ2-7; TRBD2 matches at 8 bases. Germline V gene lookup returns CDR1 SGHTA and CDR2 FQGNSA. J lost 4 bases, V lost 2 bases, and 10 bases had no gene match. The CDR3 is made up of 16 amino acids. The CDR3 DNA follows: TGTGCCAGCAGCTTATCGGGACGGCGGGGGGCATACGAGCAGTACTTC. Amino acids: CASSLSGRRGAYEQYF.

The chain is built from TRBV7-9 and TRBJ2-3; D is possibly TRBD1 (5 bases). V lost 3 bases to trimming and J lost 4 bases, with 17 bases between them. The V gene's germline CDR1 is SEHNR and CDR2 FQNEAQ (reference sequence). The length of the CDR3 is 16 residues. CDR3 DNA: TGTGCCAGCAGCTTGTACGGGCAGGGCTACGCAGATACGCAGTATTTT. Its translation: CASSLYGQGYADTQYF.

This chain connects TRBV30 to TRBJ2-7; D ambiguous. Trimming removed 3 bases at V and 0 bases at J, with 15 bases between. The CDR3 has 15 amino acids. Looked up from germline, CDR1 is GTSNPN and CDR2 is SVGIG (reference sequence). The CDR3: CAWRATVIDSYEQYF. CDR3 DNA: TGTGCCTGGAGAGCGACCGTAATAGACTCCTACGAGCAGTACTTC.

This clone was seen more than once but under ten times. This chain links TRBV6-1 with TRBJ2-3; 9 bases line up with TRBD2. The germline V gene encodes CDR1 MNHNS and CDR2 SASEGT. The CDR3 is 12 amino acids. V gave up 6 bases and J gave up 9 bases; unmatched junction bases: 4. CDR3 bases: TGTGCCAGCAGCCTAAGCGGGGGGACGCAGTATTTT. This gives the protein CASSLSGGTQYF.

The rearrangement uses TRBV6-5 and TRBJ1-5; 9 bases map to TRBD1. CDR1 is MNHEY and CDR2 is SVGAGI in the germline V gene. The CDR3 runs to 14 residues. J gave up 4 bases and V 4 bases, and 2 bases lay outside the gene matches. CDR3 nucleotides: TGTGCCAGCAGTTCGACAGGGGGAAATCAGCCCCAGCATTTT. As protein: CASSSTGGNQPQHF.

The gene calls are TRBV10-2 and TRBJ2-3, with 9 bases that match TRBD1. The germline gives CDR1 WSHSY, CDR2 SAAADI. This CDR3 contains 15 residues. V shed 4 bases, J shed 4 bases, and the junction held 6 bases outside the gene matches. CDR3 amino acids: CASSALTGGPDTQYF. Written as DNA, the CDR3 is TGCGCCAGCAGTGCGCTCACAGGGGGCCCAGATACGCAGTATTTT.

The chain links TRBV15 to TRBJ2-3; 9 bases line up with TRBD1. The germline gives CDR1 LNHNV, CDR2 YYDKDF (reference sequence). The J segment lost 1 base and the V segment lost 4 bases, leaving 3 bases of the junction unmatched. This CDR3 region has 15 residues. This CDR3 reads CATSTRTGGTDTQYF. DNA of the CDR3: TGTGCCACCAGCACAAGGACAGGGGGCACAGATACGCAGTATTTT.

The chain carries TRBV7-9 and TRBJ2-3, with TRBD2 identical over 11 bases. This CDR3 contains 16 residues. Trimming removed 5 bases from V and 2 bases from J; junction bases left unmatched: 6. The germline V gene encodes CDR1 SEHNR and CDR2 FQNEAQ (reference sequence). CDR3 DNA: TGTGCCAGCAGCCCCCTAGCGGGGGGCGACACAGATACGCAGTATTTT. It yields the protein CASSPLAGGDTDTQYF.

The V and J genes are TRBV7-2 and TRBJ1-5; D is perhaps TRBD1 (6 bases). CDR1 and CDR2 from the germline V gene are SGHTA and FQGNSA. Trimming shortened V by 5 bases and J by 7 bases, and 18 bases separated the two germline ends. The CDR3 consists of 15 residues. The CDR3 sequence: CASSPGTPLGQPQHF. CDR3 sequence (DNA): TGTGCCAGCAGCCCCGGGACACCCCTGGGGCAGCCCCAGCATTTT.

The chain joins TRBV13 to TRBJ1-1; tentative D call: TRBD1 (5 bases). Trimming removed 1 base at V and 2 bases at J, with 14 bases between. The CDR3 spans 16 residues. Germline assignment: CDR1 PRHDT and CDR2 FYEKMQ (reference sequence). CDR3 DNA sequence: TGTGCCAGCAGCTTAGTGGGGGGGGGTTTTAACACTGAAGCTTTCTTT. It is translated as CASSLVGGGFNTEAFF.

V usage is TRBV6-5 and J usage is TRBJ1-2; D uncertain. The V gene lost 0 bases and the J gene lost 4 bases, with 9 bases spanning the gap. This CDR3 is built from 14 residues. Germline V gene data show CDR1 as MNHEY and CDR2 as SVGAGI. The CDR3 reads CASSYSRRFYGYTF. CDR3 DNA: TGTGCCAGCAGTTACTCGCGGCGTTTCTATGGCTACACCTTC.

The chain links TRBV5-1 to TRBJ2-2; 9 nucleotides line up with TRBD2. The CDR3 runs 16 residues. After removal of 4 bases from V and 1 base from J, the junction contained 5 bases not matched to a gene. Germline lookup yields CDR1 SGHRS and CDR2 YFSETQ. CDR3 in amino acids: CASSQRAGGNTGELFF. The CDR3 nucleotides are TGCGCCAGCAGCCAGAGAGCGGGGGGGAACACCGGGGAGCTGTTTTTT. Combining the CDR3 with reference TRBV5-1 and TRBJ2-2 gives the whole variable domain KAGVTQTPRYLIKTRGQQVTLSCSPISGHRSVSWYQQTPGQGLQFLFEYFSETQRNKGNFPGRFSGRQFSNSRSEMNVSTLELGDSALYLCASSQRAGGNTGELFFGEGSRLTVL.

This clone was seen a handful of times. This sequence joins TRBV5-1 and TRBJ2-1; D is ambiguous. Germline CDR1 and CDR2: SGHRS and YFSETQ. The CDR3 extends over 12 amino acids. Deletions cut 4 bases from V and 4 bases from J, with 6 bases between. The CDR3 spells CASSGGYNEQFF. The DNA for the CDR3 is TGCGCCAGCAGCGGCGGATACAATGAGCAGTTCTTC.